One sample yielded the 28 T cell receptor beta chains listed below, sequenced in a study of cytomegalovirus exposure and HLA in healthy donors. The study ran its PCR with 60 Vbeta and 13 Jbeta primers. Some clones are missing from TCRdb's copy, which holds only in-frame ones; the method was immunoSEQ multiplex PCR. There are 200,000 or so clones in the sample; around 79% occur only once, and about 0.36% lies in the top ten. Sequencing input: PBMCs. The receptors come from a male donor in good health and CMV-seropositive.

The chain couples TRBV28 to TRBJ1-4; no clear D gene. The length of the CDR3 is 17 residues. Germline-derived CDR1 and CDR2 are MDHEN and SYDVKM. Trimming stripped 2 bases from V and 0 bases from J, with 13 bases between. The CDR3 loop reads CASSLTSPAATNEKLFF. DNA for the CDR3: TGTGCCAGCAGTTTAACCTCCCCCGCAGCAACTAATGAAAAACTGTTTTTT.

The chain links TRBV28 to TRBJ2-1; D not certain. The CDR3 totals 14 residues. The germline V gene encodes CDR1 MDHEN and CDR2 SYDVKM. V shed 7 bases and J shed 1 base, with 11 bases lying between them. The CDR3 spells CASTIARSYNEQFF. DNA for the CDR3: TGTGCCAGCACCATAGCCAGATCCTACAATGAGCAGTTCTTC.

The gene calls are TRBV28 and TRBJ2-2; D gene unclear. The germline V gene encodes CDR1 MDHEN and CDR2 SYDVKM. V was trimmed by 7 bases and J by 5 bases, leaving 11 bases between them. The CDR3 is 13 residues long. CDR3 bases: TGTGCCAGCAACCCCTCGAGGACCGGGGAGCTGTTTTTT. Its protein is CASNPSRTGELFF.

Worth noting for this clone: The sample has other DNA sequences that encode this CDR3 too. The rearrangement links TRBV19 to TRBJ2-7; perhaps TRBD1 as D (7 bases). The CDR3 loop spans 13 amino acids. Trimming took off 3 bases at V and 3 bases at J, with 9 bases between the two ends. Germline V gene lookup returns CDR1 LNHDA and CDR2 SQIVND (reference sequence). The DNA for the CDR3 is TGTGCCAGTAGTATTCAGGGGGGCTACGAGCAGTACTTC. Translating gives CASSIQGGYEQYF.

A few counts support this clone. The chain joins TRBV4-2 to TRBJ1-2; D is perhaps TRBD1 (5 bases). V dropped 4 bases and J dropped 4 bases, with 10 bases sitting between them. Germline V gene lookup returns CDR1 LGHNA and CDR2 YNFKEQ. The CDR3 covers 13 residues. CDR3 DNA sequence: TGTGCCAGCAGCCGGGGAAGGGGCTATGGCTACACCTTC. Its translation is CASSRGRGYGYTF.

This clone has just a few counts. The gene calls are TRBV2 and TRBJ2-1; 8 positions agree with TRBD2. Germline V gene lookup returns CDR1 SNHLY and CDR2 FYNNEI. J lost 4 bases, V lost 3 bases, and 5 bases had no gene match. This CDR3 is built from 15 residues. The CDR3 loop is CASSEKIAGYNEQFF. The CDR3 bases are TGTGCCAGCAGTGAGAAGATAGCGGGATACAATGAGCAGTTCTTC.

This sequence joins TRBV7-9 and TRBJ2-1; 13 bases agree with TRBD2. The CDR3 covers 14 residues. The trim removed 8 bases at V and 10 bases at J, leaving 8 bases unmatched. The germline V gene has CDR1 SEHNR and CDR2 FQNEAQ (reference sequence). CDR3 in amino acids: CASERTSGSAEQFF. The CDR3 DNA follows: TGTGCCAGCGAGAGGACTAGCGGGAGTGCAGAGCAGTTCTTC.

This rearrangement joins TRBV27 to TRBJ1-2, with D unclear. Germline V gene sequence: CDR1 MNHEY, CDR2 SMNVEV (reference sequence). The CDR3 is 15 amino acids. V lost 2 bases and J 4 bases, leaving 14 bases between the germline ends. In nucleotides, the CDR3 is TGTGCCAGCAGTTTAAACACCAAAACCCCCTATGGCTACACCTTC. Protein sequence: CASSLNTKTPYGYTF.

The gene calls are TRBV9 and TRBJ2-2, with D possibly matching TRBD2 (5 bases). This CDR3 region has 16 residues. In germline, CDR1 is SGDLS, CDR2 YYNGEE. The V gene lost 1 base and the J gene lost 2 bases, with 12 bases spanning the gap. The CDR3 loop reads CASSVRGFLNTGELFF. In DNA, the CDR3 is TGTGCCAGCAGCGTACGAGGGTTCCTTAACACCGGGGAGCTGTTTTTT.

The J gene is TRBJ1-2, the V gene TRBV9; tentatively, D is TRBD1 (6 bases). The CDR3 sequence is 15 residues long. CDR1 and CDR2 (germline): SGDLS, YYNGEE. V lost 3 bases and J 6 bases, leaving 18 bases between the germline ends. CDR3 amino acids: CASSARVGAVDGYTF. In nucleotides, the CDR3 is TGTGCCAGCAGCGCTCGAGTGGGGGCGGTTGATGGCTACACCTTC.

The chain employs TRBV19 and TRBJ2-7; D is possibly TRBD2 (5 bases). There are 14 residues in the CDR3. The germline V and J ends were trimmed by 1 base and 5 bases, with 12 bases remaining between them. Germline values: CDR1 LNHDA, CDR2 SQIVND (reference sequence). This chain's CDR3 is CASSIAGRVNEQYF. In nucleotides, the CDR3 is TGTGCCAGTAGTATAGCGGGAAGGGTTAACGAGCAGTACTTC.

The rearrangement uses TRBV5-5 and TRBJ1-1; D possibly corresponds to TRBD1 (6 bases). The CDR3 consists of 15 residues. Trimming removed 0 bases from V and 4 bases from J, with 13 bases in between. Looked up from germline, CDR1 is SGHKS and CDR2 is YYEKEE (reference sequence). The CDR3 sequence is CASSLESGEGTEAFF. CDR3 coding DNA: TGTGCCAGCAGCTTGGAGTCAGGGGAGGGCACTGAAGCTTTCTTT.

This clone has more than one count but fewer than ten. The rearrangement uses TRBV27 and TRBJ1-1; 7 nucleotides agree with TRBD1. The germline V gene encodes CDR1 MNHEY and CDR2 SMNVEV (reference sequence). CDR3 length equals 15 residues. After removal of 5 bases from V and 1 base from J, the junction contained 7 bases not matched to a gene. The CDR3, as DNA: TGTGCCAGCAGTCCCGACAGGGTCCCGAACACTGAAGCTTTCTTT. Protein sequence: CASSPDRVPNTEAFF.

CDR3 coding DNA: TGTGCCAGCAGCCCAACCCCTCACGGACTAGCGGGTCAAGAGACCCAGTACTTC. Translation: CASSPTPHGLAGQETQYF. V is TRBV7-3 and J is TRBJ2-5; 11 bases match TRBD2. This CDR3 is built from 18 residues. With V trimmed by 5 bases and J by 2 bases, 13 bases remained unmatched. Germline V gene sequence: CDR1 SGHTA, CDR2 FQGTGA.

The V gene is TRBV10-2, the J gene TRBJ2-4; D might be TRBD2 (6 bases). Germline lookup yields CDR1 WSHSY and CDR2 SAAADI. The CDR3 is 14 amino acids. The V gene lost 7 bases and the J gene lost 3 bases, with 13 bases spanning the gap. The CDR3 region is CASIDPGGKNIQYF. DNA of the CDR3: TGCGCCAGCATTGACCCCGGGGGCAAAAACATTCAGTACTTC.

The chain employs TRBV5-5 and TRBJ2-7; TRBD1 matches 7 bases. This CDR3 is built from 15 residues. Germline V gene sequence: CDR1 SGHKS, CDR2 YYEKEE (reference sequence). After removal of 2 bases from V and 2 bases from J, the junction contained 7 bases not matched to a gene. CDR3 in amino acids: CASSLQGQFTYEQYF. CDR3 DNA sequence: TGTGCCAGCAGCTTACAGGGGCAGTTCACCTACGAGCAGTACTTC. Looking up the rest from reference TRBV5-5 and TRBJ2-7 gives the full variable domain: DAGVTQSPTHLIKTRGQQVTLRCSPISGHKSVSWYQQVLGQGPQFIFQYYEKEERGRGNFPDRFSARQFPNYSSELNVNALLLGDSALYLCASSLQGQFTYEQYFGPGTRLTVT.

The chain is built from TRBV15 and TRBJ1-6; 7 positions match TRBD1. CDR1 and CDR2 (germline): LNHNV, YYDKDF (reference sequence). With V trimmed by 10 bases and J by 3 bases, 6 bases remained unmatched. The CDR3 length is 14 residues. The chain's CDR3 is CAIQGGNYNSPLHF. CDR3 in DNA: TGTGCCATTCAGGGGGGTAACTATAATTCACCCCTCCACTTT.

The chain employs TRBV29-1 and TRBJ1-3; D remains ambiguous. V lost 6 bases and J lost 4, with 13 bases in between. CDR1 and CDR2 (germline): SQVTM, ANQGSEA. The CDR3 has 13 amino acids. This CDR3 is CSVVGEPGNTIYF. The CDR3 bases are TGCAGCGTGGTTGGAGAGCCCGGAAACACCATATATTTT.

The chain joins TRBV30 to TRBJ2-7; D gene uncertain. The CDR3 is made up of 11 amino acids. Germline CDR1 reads GTSNPN; CDR2 reads SVGIG (reference sequence). V dropped 3 bases and J dropped 0 bases, with 3 bases sitting between them. CDR3 bases: TGTGCCTGGAGGGCCTCCTACGAGCAGTACTTC. Protein product: CAWRASYEQYF.

This clone was observed once. The chain has TRBV4-2 and TRBJ2-3; TRBD2 matches at 8 bases. This CDR3 has 15 amino acids. V lost 1 base, J lost 6 bases, and 6 bases stayed unmatched. The germline CDR1 and CDR2 sequences are LGHNA and YNFKEQ. In DNA form, the CDR3 reads TGTGCCAGCAGCCAAGGTCGGGGGGGCCGGGATACGCAGTATTTT. It encodes CASSQGRGGRDTQYF.

The chain combines TRBV7-9 with TRBJ2-5, with TRBD1 as a possible D gene (5 bases). CDR1 is SEHNR and CDR2 is FQNEAQ in the germline V gene (reference sequence). This CDR3 contains 15 residues. Trimming pared 0 bases from V and 5 bases from J, leaving 13 bases between. In DNA form, the CDR3 reads TGTGCCAGCAGCTTAGCGGCGGCAGGGTCCGAGACCCAGTACTTC. This sequence encodes CASSLAAAGSETQYF.

The rearrangement joins TRBV4-1 to TRBJ2-2; the match to TRBD1 covers 7 bases. Germline V gives CDR1 MGHRA, CDR2 YSYEKL. Trimming removed 0 bases from V and 4 bases from J; junction bases left unmatched: 8. The CDR3 length is 17 residues. The CDR3 DNA reads as TGCGCCAGCAGCCAAGAAACTGGGCCAGGGGGCACCGGGGAGCTGTTTTTT. Encoded protein: CASSQETGPGGTGELFF.

The CDR3 loop is CASSGRDRDHNEQFF. The CDR3 DNA sequence: TGTGCCAGCAGTGGCCGGGACAGGGACCACAATGAGCAGTTCTTC. V is TRBV6-1 and J is TRBJ2-1; 9 positions match TRBD1. The CDR3 is made up of 15 amino acids. V lost 4 bases, J lost 5 bases, and 6 bases stayed unmatched. Germline V gene data show CDR1 as MNHNS and CDR2 as SASEGT.

The J gene is TRBJ2-3, the V gene TRBV11-2; TRBD2 aligns across 7 bases. Germline V CDR1 and CDR2: SGHAT, FQNNGV. CDR3 length equals 13 residues. The CDR3 protein is CAIELAATDTQYF. CDR3 DNA: TGTGCTATCGAGCTAGCGGCTACAGATACGCAGTATTTT.

This clone was seen a single time. V gene TRBV7-9 combines with J gene TRBJ1-1, with a tentative D call TRBD1 (5 bases). Germline-derived CDR1 and CDR2 are SEHNR and FQNEAQ (reference sequence). The V gene lost 5 bases and the J gene lost 8 bases, with 12 bases spanning the gap. CDR3 length: 12 amino acids. CDR3 DNA: TGTGCCAGCAGCCTTTTAGGGGTCGAAGCTTTCTTT. This sequence encodes CASSLLGVEAFF.

This clone was recorded only once. One end of the junction fails to match germline, which may point to a read error. V and J are TRBV18 and TRBJ1-5, with 8 bases lining up with TRBD1. CDR1 is KGHSH, CDR2 LQKENI, per germline. The CDR3 spans 15 residues. The CDR3 region has the DNA TGTGCCACCTCAGCCGGGACAGGTTCGTCTCAGCCCCAGCATTTT. It translates to CATSAGTGSSQPQHF. Based on the CDR3 plus reference TRBV18 and TRBJ1-5, the full variable domain is NAGVMQNPRHLVRRRGQEARLRCSPMKGHSHVYWYRQLPEEGLKFMVYLQKENIIDESGMPKERFSAEFPKEGPSILRIQQVVRGDSAAYFCATSAGTGSSQPQHFGDGTRLSIL.

The V gene is TRBV5-4, the J gene TRBJ2-1, with 10 bases that match TRBD2. Trimming at V came to 4 bases and at J to 9 bases, leaving 7 bases not matched to a gene. CDR3 length: 14 amino acids. In germline, CDR1 is SGHNT, CDR2 YYREEE (reference sequence). CDR3: CASSPGLAIPEQFF. The CDR3 DNA is TGTGCCAGCAGCCCGGGACTAGCGATCCCTGAGCAGTTCTTC.

CDR3 sequence reads: CSVARDPADTQYF. The CDR3 bases are TGCAGCGTTGCGAGGGATCCCGCAGATACGCAGTATTTT. The gene calls are TRBV29-1 and TRBJ2-3; D may be TRBD2 (5 bases). This CDR3 region has 13 residues. Germline values: CDR1 SQVTM, CDR2 ANQGSEA. V was cut by 4 bases and J by 4 bases, with 12 bases left in between.